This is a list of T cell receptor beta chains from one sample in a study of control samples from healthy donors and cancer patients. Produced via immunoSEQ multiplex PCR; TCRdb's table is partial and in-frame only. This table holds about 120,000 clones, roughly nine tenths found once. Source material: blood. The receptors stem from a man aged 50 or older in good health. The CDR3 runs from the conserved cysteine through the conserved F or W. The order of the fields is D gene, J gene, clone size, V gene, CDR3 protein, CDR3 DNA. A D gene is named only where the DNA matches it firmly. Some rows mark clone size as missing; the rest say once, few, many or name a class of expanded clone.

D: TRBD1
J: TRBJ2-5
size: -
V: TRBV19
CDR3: CASSTGGEATQYF
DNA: TGTGCCAGTAGTACAGGGGGCGAGGCGACCCAGTACTTC

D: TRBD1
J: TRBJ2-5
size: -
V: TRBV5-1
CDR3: CASALSQGAVNGETQYF
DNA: TGCGCCAGCGCGCTGTCACAGGGGGCCGTTAACGGAGAGACCCAGTACTTC

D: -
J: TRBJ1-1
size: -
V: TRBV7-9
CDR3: CASSYSSNTEAFF
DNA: TGTGCCAGCAGCTACAGTTCGAACACTGAAGCTTTCTTT

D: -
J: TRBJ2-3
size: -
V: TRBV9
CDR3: CASSVGQNTDTQYF
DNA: TGTGCCAGCAGCGTTGGACAAAACACAGATACGCAGTATTTT

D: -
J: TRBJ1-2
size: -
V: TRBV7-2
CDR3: CASSLARPINYGYTF
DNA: TGTGCCAGCAGCTTAGCGCGGCCCATAAACTATGGCTACACCTTC

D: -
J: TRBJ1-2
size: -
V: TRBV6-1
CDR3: CASSEGLGLRGYTF
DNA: TGTGCCAGCAGTGAGGGATTGGGCCTCCGGGGCTACACCTTC

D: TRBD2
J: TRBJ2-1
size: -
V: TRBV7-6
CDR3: CASSTRGTSGGSDEQFF
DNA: TGTGCCAGCAGCACTAGGGGGACTAGCGGGGGTAGTGATGAGCAGTTCTTC

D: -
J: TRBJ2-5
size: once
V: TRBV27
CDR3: CASSLRELETQYF
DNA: TGTGCCAGCAGTTTAAGGGAGTTAGAGACCCAGTACTTC

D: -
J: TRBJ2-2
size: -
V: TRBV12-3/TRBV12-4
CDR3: CASSLMGAGELFF
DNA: TGTGCCAGCAGTTTAATGGGGGCCGGGGAGCTGTTTTTT

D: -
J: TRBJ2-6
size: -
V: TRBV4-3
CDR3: CASSQEWVGSSGANVLTF
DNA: TGCGCCAGCAGCCAAGAATGGGTCGGGAGCTCTGGGGCCAACGTCCTGACTTTC

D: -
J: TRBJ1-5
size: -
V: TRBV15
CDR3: CATSRDRQGDNQPQHF
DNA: TGTGCCACCAGCAGAGATCGGCAGGGCGATAATCAGCCCCAGCATTTT

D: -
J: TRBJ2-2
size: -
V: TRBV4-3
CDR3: CASSRTGELFF
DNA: TGCGCCAGCAGCCGGACCGGGGAGCTGTTTTTT

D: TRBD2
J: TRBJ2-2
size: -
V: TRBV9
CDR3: CASSVVAGNTGELFF
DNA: TGTGCCAGCAGCGTAGTAGCGGGGAACACCGGGGAGCTGTTTTTT

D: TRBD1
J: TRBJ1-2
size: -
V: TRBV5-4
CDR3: CASSLAAGGFGGYTF
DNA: TGTGCCAGCAGCTTGGCCGCAGGGGGGTTTGGAGGCTACACCTTC

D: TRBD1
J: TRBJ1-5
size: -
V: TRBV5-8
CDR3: CASSLGQASNQPQHF
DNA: TGTGCCAGCAGCTTAGGACAGGCTAGCAATCAGCCCCAGCATTTT

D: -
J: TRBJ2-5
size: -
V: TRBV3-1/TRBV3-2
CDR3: CASSQDLSARSETQYF
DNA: TGTGCCAGCAGCCAAGATCTTTCGGCGAGATCGGAGACCCAGTACTTC

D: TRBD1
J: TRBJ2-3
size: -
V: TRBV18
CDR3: CASSPPTGSDTQYF
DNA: TGTGCCAGCTCACCACCGACAGGGTCAGATACGCAGTATTTT